This entry lists 31 T cell receptor beta chains sequenced from one sample in a study of T cell repertoires in cytomegalovirus infection (dated by TCRdb to about 2019). TCRdb shows the sequencer as Illumina HiSeq 1500. The public reads were quality trimmed at Q25 with fastp and then assembled into clones with MiXCR by TCRdb, keeping productive beta chains. All rows with the same CDR3 protein become a single entry with the most common DNA and genes. Counted in this sample were about 830,000 distinct CDR3 sequences; 32% of them appeared once. Together, the top ten hold approximately 13% of the sample. These receptors' antigens are unknown. The treatment or condition tag for this specimen amounts to: in vitro stimulation with specific CMV peptide epitopes to enrich CMV-specific T cells. Source: cultured CD8+ T cells from PBMCs, taken from culture after CMV antigen stimulation. Every receptor here comes from a human donor in good health (CMV status not recorded). Some clones in this sample may be carry-over from other donors' samples.

This clonotype was detected only a few times. This rearrangement joins TRBV12-3 or TRBV12-4 to TRBJ1-2, with TRBD1 matching over 7 bases. Trimming at V came to 4 bases and at J to 2 bases, leaving 10 bases not matched to a gene. The CDR3 sequence is 16 residues long. The CDR3 coding sequence is TGTGCCAGCAGTTCAACCCTGCGGGACAGCAACTATGGCTACACCTTC. This codes for CASSSTLRDSNYGYTF.

This chain joins TRBV28 and TRBJ2-6; no reliable D call. Germline V gives CDR1 MDHEN, CDR2 SYDVKM. V was pared by 6 bases and J by 4 bases, with 1 base between. The CDR3 is made up of 11 amino acids. CDR3 sequence reads: CASRGANVLTF. CDR3 nucleotide sequence: TGTGCCAGCAGGGGGGCCAACGTCCTGACTTTC.

The genes are TRBV2 and TRBJ2-7; D is uncertain. The germline CDR1 and CDR2 sequences are SNHLY and FYNNEI. The V end lost 4 bases, the J end lost 7 bases, and 5 bases lay between the germline ends. This CDR3 is 10 amino acids long. CDR3 amino acids: CASSGKEQYF. CDR3 in DNA: TGTGCCAGCAGTGGGAAAGAGCAGTACTTC. The whole variable domain, remainder taken from reference TRBV2 and TRBJ2-7, is EPEVTQTPSHQVTQMGQEVILRCVPISNHLYFYWYRQILGQKVEFLVSFYNNEISEKSEIFDDQFSVERPDGSNFTLKIRSTKLEDSAMYFCASSGKEQYFGPGTRLTVT.

The CDR3 DNA reads TGTGCCAGTAGTATACGATGGGGCCGCCGGAACGAGTATGGCTACACCTTC. It translates to CASSIRWGRRNEYGYTF. J is TRBJ1-2 and V is TRBV19; D possibly corresponds to TRBD1 (5 bases). The CDR3 extends over 17 amino acids. CDR1 is LNHDA and CDR2 is SQIVND in the germline V gene (reference sequence). The ends were cut back, 2 bases at V and 5 bases at J, with 21 bases in the middle. The full variable domain, completed using reference TRBV19 and TRBJ1-2, is DGGITQSPKYLFRKEGQNVTLSCEQNLNHDAMYWYRQDPGQGLRLIYYSQIVNDFQKGDIAEGYSVSREKKESFPLTVTSAQKNPTAFYLCASSIRWGRRNEYGYTFGSGTRLTVV.

The chain carries TRBV7-3 and TRBJ1-1; the match to TRBD1 covers 7 bases. Per the germline V gene, CDR1 is SGHTA and CDR2 is FQGTGA. V shed 5 bases, J shed 4 bases, and the junction held 4 bases outside the gene matches. The CDR3 is 13 amino acids. The CDR3 sequence: CASSDREGTEAFF. The CDR3 DNA is TGTGCCAGCAGCGACAGGGAGGGCACTGAAGCTTTCTTT.

This clonotype was recorded a few times. This sequence joins TRBV4-3 and TRBJ2-1; TRBD2 matches at 8 bases. The CDR3 is 17 residues long. V shed 1 base and J 3 bases; nucleotides not matched to a gene: 8. Germline assignment: CDR1 LGHNA and CDR2 YSLEER. In nucleotides, the CDR3 is TGCGCCAGCAGCCAAGGAGGACTAGCTAGTATCTACAATGAGCAGTTCTTC. Translating it yields CASSQGGLASIYNEQFF.

This clonotype was counted a few times. J is TRBJ2-1 and V is TRBV12-3 or TRBV12-4; D tentatively reads TRBD1 or TRBD2 (6 bases each). CDR3 length: 17 amino acids. V lost 4 bases and J 9 bases, leaving 25 bases between the germline ends. The CDR3, as DNA: TGTGCCAGCAGTTGGATCCTTGGGGGGCCACCCGGGGGTGAGCAGTTCTTC. Protein product: CASSWILGGPPGGEQFF.

This clonotype has a count of ten or more. The genes are TRBV4-3 and TRBJ1-1; D unclear. There are 17 residues in the CDR3. Germline V lookup: CDR1 LGHNA, CDR2 YSLEER. Trimming took off 1 base at V and 0 bases at J, with 15 bases between the two ends. The DNA of the CDR3 is TGCGCCAGCAGCCAAGTCATCAAGGGCAGGATGAACACTGAAGCTTTCTTT. Protein: CASSQVIKGRMNTEAFF.

The rearrangement joins TRBV19 to TRBJ1-2; a weak D match, TRBD1 (6 bases). The length of the CDR3 is 15 residues. Germline V gives CDR1 LNHDA, CDR2 SQIVND (reference sequence). V lost 2 bases and J 3 bases, leaving 13 bases between the germline ends. This CDR3 reads CASSIFYRADYGYTF. The CDR3 DNA is TGTGCCAGTAGTATATTTTACAGGGCGGACTATGGCTACACCTTC. Based on the CDR3 plus reference TRBV19 and TRBJ1-2, the full variable domain is DGGITQSPKYLFRKEGQNVTLSCEQNLNHDAMYWYRQDPGQGLRLIYYSQIVNDFQKGDIAEGYSVSREKKESFPLTVTSAQKNPTAFYLCASSIFYRADYGYTFGSGTRLTVV.

This rearrangement joins TRBV5-1 to TRBJ2-1; 12 bases line up with TRBD2. With 0 bases clipped from V and 5 bases from J, the junction kept 12 bases outside the gene matches. This CDR3 is 19 amino acids long. CDR1 SGHRS and CDR2 YFSETQ come from the germline V gene. The CDR3 DNA reads as TGCGCCAGCAGCTTGGCTGGCCTACTAGCGGGGGGCTTTGACAATGAGCAGTTCTTC. This gives the protein CASSLAGLLAGGFDNEQFF.

V usage is TRBV5-1 and J usage is TRBJ1-2, with TRBD1 as a possible D gene (5 bases). The V end was cut by 0 bases, the J end by 5 bases, with 11 bases between. This CDR3 region has 14 residues. CDR1 is SGHRS, CDR2 YFSETQ, per germline. Written as DNA, the CDR3 is TGCGCCAGCAGCTTGGAGGGGACCGCATATGGCTACACCTTC. This encodes CASSLEGTAYGYTF.

The rearrangement joins TRBV28 to TRBJ2-7, with D possibly TRBD2 on 6 matching bases. Per the germline V gene, CDR1 is MDHEN and CDR2 is SYDVKM. V shed 2 bases and J shed 5 bases, with 16 bases lying between them. The CDR3 is made up of 15 amino acids. The CDR3 is CASSLDPGGSNEQYV. CDR3 DNA: TGTGCCAGCAGTTTAGACCCCGGAGGGTCCAACGAGCAGTACGTC.

This sequence joins TRBV11-2 and TRBJ2-3; the D is unclear. There are 13 residues in the CDR3. V lost 2 bases and J lost 4, with 7 bases in between. CDR1 SGHAT and CDR2 FQNNGV come from the germline V gene. CDR3 bases: TGTGCCAGCAGCTTAAAACGGGCAGATACGCAGTATTTT. Its protein is CASSLKRADTQYF.

The chain uses TRBV29-1 and TRBJ2-1; unclear D gene. This CDR3 contains 15 residues. The V end was cut by 0 bases, the J end by 0 bases, with 9 bases between. Germline CDR1 SQVTM, CDR2 ANQGSEA. DNA for the CDR3: TGCAGCGTTGAAGATGAGAGGAGCTCCTACAATGAGCAGTTCTTC. Translating gives CSVEDERSSYNEQFF.

This clonotype came up a few times. The chain couples TRBV20-1 to TRBJ1-1, with TRBD1 as a possible D gene (5 bases). The CDR3 spans 12 residues. Trimming shortened V by 0 bases and J by 10 bases, and 12 bases separated the two germline ends. Per germline, CDR1 DFQATT and CDR2 SNEGSKA (reference sequence). For the CDR3, the DNA is TGCAGTGCTAGAGACAGGGCTGTCGGAGCTTTCTTT. It encodes CSARDRAVGAFF.

The V and J genes are TRBV19 and TRBJ1-1, with a tentative D call TRBD1 (6 bases). The germline CDR1 and CDR2 sequences are LNHDA and SQIVND (reference sequence). V lost 7 bases to trimming and J lost 2 bases, with 11 bases between them. The CDR3 totals 13 residues. The CDR3 is CASKSQGNTEAFF. Here the CDR3 DNA reads TGTGCCAGTAAGTCACAGGGTAACACTGAAGCTTTCTTT. The variable domain in full, with the rest retrieved from reference TRBV19 and TRBJ1-1, is DGGITQSPKYLFRKEGQNVTLSCEQNLNHDAMYWYRQDPGQGLRLIYYSQIVNDFQKGDIAEGYSVSREKKESFPLTVTSAQKNPTAFYLCASKSQGNTEAFFGQGTRLTVV.

This clonotype was seen only a few times. CDR3 DNA: TGTGCCACCAGCGACTTTTCTGGGAGCACAGATACGCAGTATTTT. As protein: CATSDFSGSTDTQYF. The chain joins TRBV15 to TRBJ2-3; D not certain. This CDR3 is built from 15 residues. Germline values: CDR1 LNHNV, CDR2 YYDKDF (reference sequence). The V end lost 5 bases, the J end lost 0 bases, and 12 bases lay between the germline ends.

This rearrangement joins TRBV7-4 to TRBJ2-7; D call uncertain. Germline V gene lookup returns CDR1 SGHVT and CDR2 SQSDAQ. V lost 8 bases to trimming and J lost 1 base, with 9 bases between them. The CDR3 runs to 12 residues. CDR3 nucleotides: TGTGCCAGCCGAGAAGTTTCCTACGAGCAGTACTTC. Amino acid sequence: CASREVSYEQYF.

The gene calls are TRBV6-1 and TRBJ2-3, with a tentative D call TRBD2 (6 bases). The CDR3 has 17 amino acids. V shed 2 bases and J shed 2 bases, with 17 bases lying between them. Looked up from germline, CDR1 is MNHNS and CDR2 is SASEGT. CDR3 region: CASSESGGTFLTDTQYF. The CDR3 region has the DNA TGTGCCAGCAGTGAATCTGGCGGGACCTTCCTCACAGATACGCAGTATTTT.

The V gene is TRBV20-1, the J gene TRBJ2-1; D is unclear. V lost 7 bases and J 8 bases, leaving 9 bases between the germline ends. The CDR3 runs 10 residues. Per germline, CDR1 DFQATT and CDR2 SNEGSKA (reference sequence). CDR3 DNA: TGCAGTGTAGGCATGGATGAGCAGTTCTTC. As protein: CSVGMDEQFF.

This clonotype came up a few times. The gene calls are TRBV27 and TRBJ2-1; 8 bases map to TRBD2. Trimming took 0 bases from V and 9 from J; bases not matched to a gene: 10. The CDR3 has 16 residues. CDR1 is MNHEY and CDR2 is SMNVEV in the germline V gene (reference sequence). Written as DNA, the CDR3 is TGTGCCAGCAGTTTATCGCGGGGGGCGATTTTCTTTGAGCAGTTCTTC. It codes for CASSLSRGAIFFEQFF.

V and J are TRBV12-3 or TRBV12-4 and TRBJ1-2; no clear D. Trimming cost V 3 bases and J 2 bases, with 10 bases left between them. This CDR3 contains 14 residues. CDR3 bases: TGTGCCAGCAGTTTTAATCCAGACAACTATGGCTACACCTTC. This encodes CASSFNPDNYGYTF.

This clonotype was found a few times. V gene TRBV4-2 combines with J gene TRBJ1-1; tentatively, D is TRBD1 (6 bases). This CDR3 has 14 residues. Germline loops: CDR1 LGHNA, CDR2 YNFKEQ. V was clipped by 0 bases and J by 10 bases, with 15 bases between them. CDR3 sequence: CASSQEGAGNGAFF. The CDR3 bases are TGTGCCAGCAGCCAAGAGGGGGCGGGGAACGGAGCTTTCTTT.

The chain is built from TRBV10-3 and TRBJ1-4, with D hard to call. From germline, CDR1 is ENHRY and CDR2 SYGVKD. The CDR3 totals 15 residues. V gave up 4 bases and J gave up 0 bases, with 9 bases separating them. The CDR3 DNA follows: TGTGCCATCAGTGCAGACATTGCAACTAATGAAAAACTGTTTTTT. Protein product: CAISADIATNEKLFF.

The chain combines TRBV28 with TRBJ2-7; 7 positions agree with TRBD1. Losses at the gene ends were 5 bases for V and 1 base for J; bases not matched to a gene: 11. CDR1 and CDR2 (germline): MDHEN, SYDVKM. This CDR3 has 16 residues. This CDR3 reads CASSALQGLASYEQYV. The CDR3 nucleotides read TGTGCCAGCAGTGCCCTACAGGGGTTAGCGTCCTACGAGCAGTACGTC.

This clonotype was observed a few times. The chain employs TRBV6-5 and TRBJ1-1; D remains unclear. The ends were cut back, 0 bases at V and 7 bases at J, with 9 bases in the middle. This CDR3 is 13 amino acids long. Germline V gives CDR1 MNHEY, CDR2 SVGAGI. The CDR3 sequence: CASSYSSRIEAFF. CDR3 DNA: TGTGCCAGCAGTTACTCCTCGAGGATTGAAGCTTTCTTT.

The chain recombines TRBV10-2 with TRBJ1-2; no definite D call. The CDR3 extends over 15 amino acids. V dropped 0 bases and J dropped 4 bases, with 12 bases sitting between them. Germline V gene lookup returns CDR1 WSHSY and CDR2 SAAADI. The CDR3 here is CASSESHRGIYGYTF. For the CDR3, the DNA is TGCGCCAGCAGTGAGTCCCACCGTGGAATCTATGGCTACACCTTC.

This chain connects TRBV10-2 to TRBJ2-2; 10 nucleotides match TRBD2. V was clipped by 10 bases and J by 3 bases; unmatched bases: 5. Germline-derived CDR1 and CDR2 are WSHSY and SAAADI. The CDR3 sequence is 14 residues long. CDR3 amino acids: CATWTSGYTGELFF. In nucleotides, the CDR3 is TGCGCCACCTGGACTAGCGGATACACCGGGGAGCTGTTTTTT.

V and J are TRBV7-3 and TRBJ2-2; D might be TRBD2 (6 bases). The CDR3 length is 15 residues. The germline V gene encodes CDR1 SGHTA and CDR2 FQGTGA. V shed 3 bases and J shed 3 bases, with 11 bases lying between them. Here the CDR3 reads CASSFSGGDTGELFF. CDR3 nucleotide sequence: TGTGCCAGCAGCTTTAGCGGCGGGGACACCGGGGAGCTGTTTTTT.

This clonotype was detected many times. The chain links TRBV6-1 to TRBJ1-5; no clear D. Germline CDR1 is MNHNS and CDR2 is SASEGT. The V gene lost 2 bases and the J gene lost 2 bases, with 7 bases spanning the gap. CDR3 length: 14 amino acids. The CDR3 DNA is TGTGCCAGCAGTGAAAGGGCCGGCAATCAGCCCCAGCATTTT. It translates to CASSERAGNQPQHF.

This clonotype occurred a few times. The chain links TRBV28 to TRBJ2-5, with 7 bases matching TRBD2. J was trimmed by 5 bases and V by 5 bases; bases with no gene match: 11. The CDR3 runs 15 residues. Germline assignment: CDR1 MDHEN and CDR2 SYDVKM. The CDR3 protein is CASSPRDYTRETQYF. The CDR3 DNA sequence: TGTGCCAGCAGTCCCCGGGACTATACCCGGGAGACCCAGTACTTC. The complete variable domain, with remaining parts taken from reference TRBV28 and TRBJ2-5, reads DVKVTQSSRYLVKRTGEKVFLECVQDMDHENMFWYRQDPGLGLRLIYFSYDVKMKEKGDIPEGYSVSREKKERFSLILESASTNQTSMYLCASSPRDYTRETQYFGPGTRLLVL.